The present T cell receptor beta chain was sequenced within a study of blood T cells in healthy people across ages. Germline CDR1 is SEHNR and CDR2 is FQNEAQ (reference sequence). CDR3 length: 11 residues. The ends were cut back, 2 bases at V and 7 bases at J, with 4 bases in the middle. Sample-barcoded 5' priming and a J-beta primer mix drove a second PCR of roughly 6 to 12 cycles. In TCRdb, the 5' RACE reads were re-called with MiXCR into one record per CDR3 protein. This sample has fewer than 900,000 distinct CDR3 sequences, with approximately 50% found just once. Sequencing input: blood. The TCR originated in an older woman in good health. V gene TRBV7-9 combines with J gene TRBJ2-3; D uncertain. CDR3 protein: CASSLMNTQYF. The CDR3 nucleotides read TGTGCCAGCAGCTTAATGAATACGCAGTATTTT. Full variable domain (rest looked up from reference TRBV7-9 and TRBJ2-3): DTGVSQNPRHKITKRGQNVTFRCDPISEHNRLYWYRQTLGQGPEFLTYFQNEAQLEKSRLLSDRFSAERPKGSFSTLEIQRTEQGDSAMYLCASSLMNTQYFGPGTRLTVL.